This record looks at one T cell receptor beta chain sequence and its context. The antigen remains undetermined. The sample originates from a study of memory CD4+ T cells and cytomegalovirus serostatus. Study findings and constraints: Each of 65 to 70 CMV-associated TCRbeta sequences occurred in one to five individuals.

The germline gives CDR1 LNHDA, CDR2 SQIVND (reference sequence). CDR3 length: 13 residues. Trimming stripped 5 bases from V and 4 bases from J, with 9 bases between. The sort gate was single viable CD3+CD4+CD8-CD45RO+ cells for memory CD4+ T cells. How the authors handled the data: After removing out-of-frame reads, 2 million to 2.5 million distinct TCRbeta sequences remained. Sequencing used immunoSEQ multiplex PCR; TCRdb keeps in-frame clones, though not all of them. V, J and clone size are taken as reported in that table, and D and trimming were inferred from the DNA itself. The sample gives 55,000 or so clones, about 83% of which show up once; just under 2% is in the top ten.

The origin of this receptor is an adult in good health and CMV-seropositive. The V call is TRBV19, the J call TRBJ1-3, with D uncertain. Sequencing used memory CD4+ T cells from blood. The CDR3 sequence is CASSEQLGNTIYF. In nucleotides, the CDR3 is TGTGCCAGTAGTGAGCAGCTAGGAAACACCATATATTTT.